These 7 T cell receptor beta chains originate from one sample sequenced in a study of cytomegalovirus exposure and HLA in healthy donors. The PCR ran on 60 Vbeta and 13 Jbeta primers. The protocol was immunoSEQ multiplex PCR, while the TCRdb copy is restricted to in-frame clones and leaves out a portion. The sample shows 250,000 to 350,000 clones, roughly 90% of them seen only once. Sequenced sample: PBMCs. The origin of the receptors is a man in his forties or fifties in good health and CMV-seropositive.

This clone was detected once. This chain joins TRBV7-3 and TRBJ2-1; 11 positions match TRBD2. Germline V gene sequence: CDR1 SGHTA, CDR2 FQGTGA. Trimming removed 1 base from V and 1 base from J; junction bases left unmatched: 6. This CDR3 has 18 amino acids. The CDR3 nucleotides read TGTGCCAGCAGCTTAAGCCCACTAGCGGGGGTGTCCTACAATGAGCAGTTCTTC. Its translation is CASSLSPLAGVSYNEQFF. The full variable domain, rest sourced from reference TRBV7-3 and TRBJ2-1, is GAGVSQTPSNKVTEKGKYVELRCDPISGHTALYWYRQSLGQGPEFLIYFQGTGAADDSGLPNDRFFAVRPEGSVSTLKIQRTERGDSAVYLCASSLSPLAGVSYNEQFFGPGTRLTVL.

The DNA for the CDR3 is TGTGCCAGCAGCTTGGCTCCCGGGAGCTCTGGAAACACCATATATTTT. Translated: CASSLAPGSSGNTIYF. The chain combines TRBV5-4 with TRBJ1-3; no reliable D call. This CDR3 region has 16 residues. V was cut by 0 bases and J by 0 bases, with 10 bases left in between. CDR1 SGHNT and CDR2 YYREEE come from the germline V gene (reference sequence).

The CDR3 DNA is TGTGCCAGTAGTATAGTAGGGGGTCCTGGGGAAAATGAGCAGTTCTTC. Translated, it gives CASSIVGGPGENEQFF. The gene calls are TRBV19 and TRBJ2-1, with a possible D match to TRBD1 (6 bases). The germline CDR1 and CDR2 sequences are LNHDA and SQIVND (reference sequence). CDR3 length equals 16 residues. The V end lost 1 base, the J end lost 7 bases, and 17 bases lay between the germline ends.

CDR3 residues: CASTPNYSNQPQHF. DNA for the CDR3: TGTGCCAGCACCCCAAACTATAGCAATCAGCCCCAGCATTTT. The V and J genes are TRBV28 and TRBJ1-5; D is uncertain. The CDR3 spans 14 residues. V was trimmed by 7 bases and J by 0 bases, leaving 10 bases between them. CDR1 is MDHEN and CDR2 is SYDVKM in the germline V gene. The whole variable domain, remainder taken from reference TRBV28 and TRBJ1-5, is DVKVTQSSRYLVKRTGEKVFLECVQDMDHENMFWYRQDPGLGLRLIYFSYDVKMKEKGDIPEGYSVSREKKERFSLILESASTNQTSMYLCASTPNYSNQPQHFGDGTRLSIL.

The CDR3 protein is CACSSGGPNNEQFF. The CDR3 DNA reads as TGTGCCTGTTCGTCGGGGGGCCCAAACAATGAGCAGTTCTTC. The V and J genes are TRBV15 and TRBJ2-1, with D perhaps TRBD2 (7 bases). This CDR3 spans 14 amino acids. The V and J ends lost 11 bases and 5 bases respectively, with 19 bases between them. Germline-derived CDR1 and CDR2 are LNHNV and YYDKDF (reference sequence).

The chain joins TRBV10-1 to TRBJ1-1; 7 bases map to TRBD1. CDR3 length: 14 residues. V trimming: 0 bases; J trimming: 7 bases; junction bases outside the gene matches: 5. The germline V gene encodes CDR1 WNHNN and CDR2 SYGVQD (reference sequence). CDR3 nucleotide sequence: TGCGCCAGCAGTGAGTCTCGGGGACAGTATGAAGCTTTCTTT. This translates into CASSESRGQYEAFF.

The CDR3 loop reads CASSLFGTGGQPQHF. In DNA, the CDR3 is TGTGCCAGCAGTTTATTTGGTACAGGGGGTCAGCCCCAGCATTTT. This chain joins TRBV27 and TRBJ1-5; 8 nucleotides match TRBD1. The J segment lost 6 bases and the V segment lost 1 base, leaving 5 bases of the junction unmatched. CDR1 is MNHEY and CDR2 is SMNVEV in the germline V gene (reference sequence). The CDR3 runs 15 residues.